These T cell receptor beta chains were read from a single sample in a study of blood T cell repertoires in COVID-19. TCRdb keeps only in-frame clones here, not all; method: immunoSEQ multiplex PCR. This sample carries 300,000 to 450,000 clones, over 75% of them seen once, and the ten largest clones take about 10%. Sequenced material: peripheral blood. Every receptor here comes from a woman aged 30 to 39 with COVID-19, enrolled during active disease. Each CDR3 is given without its conserved first and last residue.

v_gene,len,CDR3aa
TRBV4-2,13,ASSQAGSGANVLT
TRBV3-1/TRBV3-2,12,ASSARTLNSPLH
TRBV4-1,14,ASSQDRGSPPGELF
TRBV5-6,16,ASSTLTRTGDGTDTQY
TRBV30,12,AWLGHSGANVLT
TRBV6-5,12,ASSYTGLAYGYT
TRBV9,13,ASSRGTASGNTIY
TRBV6-4,13,ASSEQGSIGSPLH
TRBV30,8,AGGPGAPF
TRBV11-1,13,ASSSGLAVQETQY
TRBV4-3,16,ASSQEPLAGGIRETQY
TRBV9,12,ASSVDGGRGTQY
TRBV15,13,ATSRTTSGINEQY
TRBV5-1,15,ASSLFFRGQGQETQY
TRBV7-2,13,ASSLVSGRGFEQF
TRBV6-6,12,ASQIQFPGNTIY
TRBV4-1,12,ASSQQIQGYGYT
TRBV5-6,14,ASSLGQSTMNTEAF
TRBV6-5,11,ASRASGAYEQY
TRBV6-6,13,ASSPIPGGGTEAF
TRBV19,14,ASSMLLAGGPGTQY
TRBV2,15,ASRMRTGGTYNSPLH
TRBV10-3,11,AIGETSPGELF
TRBV7-3,12,ASSLKGLAGYLF
TRBV28,13,ASSPRVWGANVLT
TRBV7-2,13,ASSLAQGLSYEQY
TRBV24-1,10,ATSRYNYGYT
TRBV6-6,12,ASSARTITGELF
TRBV7-2,14,ASSLDSGGVDYGYT
TRBV28,11,ASAIIRYNEQF
TRBV2,11,ASSETQQGRAF
TRBV28,13,ASSLRQGDNQPQH
TRBV6-5,11,ASRFSGETEAF
TRBV4-1,10,ASSHGTDTQY
TRBV5-1,13,ASSKGLDPYNEQF
TRBV20-1,13,SASGATGVEETQY
TRBV6-5,12,ASCNRVATTEAF
TRBV30,12,AWSVKGGNQPQH
TRBV11-2,10,ASSLVQGVAY
TRBV23-1,12,ASSQTRDTYEQY
TRBV29-1,12,SVKGVGAKNIQY
TRBV19,11,ASTAVPGQPQH
TRBV11-3,15,ASSQHLSSGSSGELF
TRBV3-1/TRBV3-2,13,ASSQVGGVGYGYT